Listed here are 10 T cell receptor beta chains from one sample, sequenced in a study of response to subunit inactivated influenza vaccine. In TCRdb, the RT-PCR reads were re-called with MiXCR into one record per CDR3 protein. Of hundreds of thousands of distinct CDR3 sequences listed, approximately 17% are singletons. The material was PBMCs from blood, obtained about 5 days after vaccination. Receptors originate from a man in his forties or fifties who received an inactivated influenza vaccine.

The chain joins TRBV6-1 to TRBJ2-3, with 7 nucleotides matching TRBD1. V gave up 6 bases and J gave up 5 bases; unmatched junction bases: 14. Germline assignment: CDR1 MNHNS and CDR2 SASEGT. The CDR3 consists of 16 residues. CDR3 nucleotide sequence: TGTGCCAGCAGCATCGGACAGGTTATAGGTAAAGATACGCAGTATTTT. It yields the protein CASSIGQVIGKDTQYF.

The CDR3 protein is CASSLNVGGTYNEQFF. The CDR3 DNA is TGTGCCAGCAGCTTAAATGTAGGTGGAACCTACAATGAGCAGTTCTTC. The V gene is TRBV7-9, the J gene TRBJ2-1, with D uncertain. Germline V gene data show CDR1 as SEHNR and CDR2 as FQNEAQ (reference sequence). The CDR3 has 16 residues. With 2 bases removed from V and 2 bases from J, the gap between germline ends came to 13 bases. The full variable domain, its missing parts supplied by reference TRBV7-9 and TRBJ2-1, is DTGVSQNPRHKITKRGQNVTFRCDPISEHNRLYWYRQTLGQGPEFLTYFQNEAQLEKSRLLSDRFSAERPKGSFSTLEIQRTEQGDSAMYLCASSLNVGGTYNEQFFGPGTRLTVL.

Only a few counts were recorded for this clonotype. The chain links TRBV20-1 to TRBJ1-5, with D unclear. Trimming cost V 2 bases and J 1 base, with 12 bases left between them. CDR1 and CDR2 (germline): DFQATT, SNEGSKA (reference sequence). This CDR3 has 15 residues. The CDR3 DNA reads as TGCAGTGCTAGACAGGCGCACGTCAGCAATCAGCCCCAGCATTTT. Protein product: CSARQAHVSNQPQHF.

The V gene is TRBV7-9, the J gene TRBJ1-1, with a weak D call TRBD1 (6 bases). Per the germline V gene, CDR1 is SEHNR and CDR2 is FQNEAQ (reference sequence). The CDR3 totals 14 residues. Between the trimmed V and J ends, which lost 2 bases and 9 bases, there was a span of 16 bases. The CDR3: CASSLTRTASQAFF. CDR3 in DNA: TGTGCCAGCAGCTTAACCAGGACAGCTTCCCAAGCTTTCTTT.

CDR3 nucleotides: TGTGCCAGCTCACCACTCCAGCGGGGGGGTGAGGAGCAGTACTTC. Protein sequence: CASSPLQRGGEEQYF. The rearrangement links TRBV18 to TRBJ2-7, with 10 bases that match TRBD2. The CDR3 has 15 residues. Germline lookup yields CDR1 KGHSH and CDR2 LQKENI. Trimming took 1 base from V and 7 from J; bases not matched to a gene: 7.

This clonotype has a handful of counts. This chain connects TRBV6-6 to TRBJ2-5; no clear D gene. Germline CDR1 and CDR2: MNHNY and SVGAGI (reference sequence). V lost 8 bases and J 1 base, leaving 11 bases between the germline ends. The CDR3 runs to 13 residues. The CDR3 nucleotides are TGTGCCAGCCTTCCATGGGGCCAAGAGACCCAGTACTTC. Protein: CASLPWGQETQYF.

There are a few counts of this clonotype. V gene TRBV5-1 combines with J gene TRBJ2-1, with no clear D. CDR3 size: 15 residues. With 3 bases removed from V and 0 bases from J, the gap between germline ends came to 10 bases. Germline CDR1 reads SGHRS; CDR2 reads YFSETQ. The CDR3 here is CASSSSQSSYNEQFF. The CDR3 DNA is TGCGCCAGCAGCTCGTCCCAAAGCTCCTACAATGAGCAGTTCTTC.

V usage is TRBV20-1 and J usage is TRBJ2-7; D perhaps matches TRBD2 (5 bases). Germline CDR1 and CDR2: DFQATT and SNEGSKA (reference sequence). Deletions cut 5 bases from V and 4 bases from J, with 12 bases between. The CDR3 extends over 12 amino acids. The CDR3 loop is CSAGPRGYEQYF. CDR3 coding DNA: TGCAGTGCTGGCCCTCGCGGGTACGAGCAGTACTTC.

This clonotype was detected ten times or more. The genes are TRBV29-1 and TRBJ2-7, with 9 bases identical to TRBD1. Trimming removed 0 bases from V and 5 bases from J; junction bases left unmatched: 8. CDR1 is SQVTM, CDR2 ANQGSEA, per germline. This CDR3 region has 15 residues. CDR3 residues: CSVEDWTGVLNEQYF. The CDR3 DNA is TGCAGCGTTGAAGATTGGACAGGGGTCCTCAACGAGCAGTACTTC.

The sample holds one count of this clonotype. The V call is TRBV7-6, the J call TRBJ1-6, with 11 bases identical to TRBD1. CDR1 is SGHVS and CDR2 is FNYEAQ in the germline V gene. The length of the CDR3 is 17 residues. V lost 5 bases, J lost 10 bases, and 13 bases stayed unmatched. Here the CDR3 DNA reads TGTGCCAGCAGCCCCCTACCCACGGGACAGGGGGGATCACCCCTCCACTTT. This codes for CASSPLPTGQGGSPLHF.